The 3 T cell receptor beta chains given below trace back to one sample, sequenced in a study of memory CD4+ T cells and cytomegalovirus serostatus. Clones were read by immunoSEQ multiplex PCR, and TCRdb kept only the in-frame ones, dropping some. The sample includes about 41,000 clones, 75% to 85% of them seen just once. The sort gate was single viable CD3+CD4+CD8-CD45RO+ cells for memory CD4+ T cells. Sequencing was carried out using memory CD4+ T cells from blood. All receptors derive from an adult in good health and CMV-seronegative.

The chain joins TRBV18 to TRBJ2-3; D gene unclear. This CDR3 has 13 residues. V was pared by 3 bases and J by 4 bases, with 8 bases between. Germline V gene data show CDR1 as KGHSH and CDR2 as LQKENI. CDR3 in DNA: TGTGCCAGCTCACCGGGCATATCAGATACGCAGTATTTT. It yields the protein CASSPGISDTQYF.

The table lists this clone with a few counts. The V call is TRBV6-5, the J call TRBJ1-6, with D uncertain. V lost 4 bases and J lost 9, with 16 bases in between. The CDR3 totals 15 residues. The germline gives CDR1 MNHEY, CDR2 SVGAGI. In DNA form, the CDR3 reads TGTGCCAGCAGTTCCCGTCAGGCCTGGAGTTCACCCCTCCACTTT. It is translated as CASSSRQAWSSPLHF.

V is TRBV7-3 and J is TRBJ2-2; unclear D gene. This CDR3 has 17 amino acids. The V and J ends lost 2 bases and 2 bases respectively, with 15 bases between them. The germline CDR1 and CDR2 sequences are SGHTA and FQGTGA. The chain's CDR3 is CASSLFGPNQNTGELFF. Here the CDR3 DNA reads TGTGCCAGCAGCTTATTCGGCCCGAACCAAAACACCGGGGAGCTGTTTTTT.